This T cell receptor (beta chain) was sequenced in a study of T cells after yellow fever vaccination. Study-wide results and limits: Primary-vaccination clones mostly resurfaced post-booster (more than 95% CD4, approximately 87% CD8).

This clonotype was picked up many times. Its antigen is as yet unknown. In TCRdb, the 5' RACE reads were re-called with MiXCR into one record per CDR3 protein. The table shows about 240,000 distinct CDR3 sequences, with less than 8.5% occurring only once. CDR3 length equals 10 residues. The germline V gene encodes CDR1 DFQATT and CDR2 SNEGSKA (reference sequence). V shed 7 bases and J shed 5 bases, with 6 bases lying between them. V usage is TRBV20-1 and J usage is TRBJ2-1; D unclear. This receptor was taken from a man younger than 45 who received the YFV17D yellow fever vaccine. Specimen: CD4+ T cells sorted from PBMCs, collected 15 days after the yellow fever booster vaccination. CDR3 residues: CSVGDNEQFF. The CDR3 bases are TGCAGTGTCGGAGACAATGAGCAGTTCTTC.